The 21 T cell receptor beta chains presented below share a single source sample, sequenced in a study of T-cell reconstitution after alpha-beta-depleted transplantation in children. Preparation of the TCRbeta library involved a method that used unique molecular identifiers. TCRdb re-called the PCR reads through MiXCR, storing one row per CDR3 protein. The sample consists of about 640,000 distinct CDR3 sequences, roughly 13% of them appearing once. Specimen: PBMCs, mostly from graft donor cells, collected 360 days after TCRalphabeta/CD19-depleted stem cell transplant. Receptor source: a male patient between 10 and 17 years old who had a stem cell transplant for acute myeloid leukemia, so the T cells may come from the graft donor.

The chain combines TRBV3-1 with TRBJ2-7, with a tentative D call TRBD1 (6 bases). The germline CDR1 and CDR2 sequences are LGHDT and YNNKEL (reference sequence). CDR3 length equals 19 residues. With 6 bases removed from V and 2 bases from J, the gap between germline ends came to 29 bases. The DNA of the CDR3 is TGTGCCAGCAGATCTCGGGACACCTCTCCGGATGTTTTGGCCTACGAGCAGTACTTC. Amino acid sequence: CASRSRDTSPDVLAYEQYF.

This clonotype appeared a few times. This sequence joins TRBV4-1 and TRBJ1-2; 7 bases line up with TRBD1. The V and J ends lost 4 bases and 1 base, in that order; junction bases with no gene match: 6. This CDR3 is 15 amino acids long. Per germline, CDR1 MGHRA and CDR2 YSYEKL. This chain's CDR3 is CASSLPDRINYGYTF. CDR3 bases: TGCGCCAGCAGCCTACCGGACAGGATTAACTATGGCTACACCTTC.

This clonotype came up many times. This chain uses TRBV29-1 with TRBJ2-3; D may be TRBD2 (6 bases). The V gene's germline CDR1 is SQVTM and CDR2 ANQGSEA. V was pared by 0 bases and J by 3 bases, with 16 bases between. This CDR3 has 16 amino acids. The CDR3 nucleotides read TGCAGCGTTGAAGATCTTGGAGGGAGTGGTACAGATACGCAGTATTTT. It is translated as CSVEDLGGSGTDTQYF.

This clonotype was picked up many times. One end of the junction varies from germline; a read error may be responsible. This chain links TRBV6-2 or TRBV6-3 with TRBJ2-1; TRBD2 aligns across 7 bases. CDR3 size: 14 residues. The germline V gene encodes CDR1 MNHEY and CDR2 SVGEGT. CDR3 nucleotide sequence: TGCGCCAGCAGTCGGCTAGCGGTTTACAATGAGCAGTTCTTC. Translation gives CASSRLAVYNEQFF.

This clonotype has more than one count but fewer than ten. DNA of the CDR3: TGCAGTGCTCATGGAGATCTTAGCGGGAGGGCCTACGAGCAGTACTTC. Its protein is CSAHGDLSGRAYEQYF. This chain uses TRBV20-1 with TRBJ2-7; 11 positions agree with TRBD2. The germline V gene encodes CDR1 DFQATT and CDR2 SNEGSKA (reference sequence). Germline trimming cut 5 bases from V and 2 bases from J; bases unmatched to any gene: 11. The length of the CDR3 is 16 residues.

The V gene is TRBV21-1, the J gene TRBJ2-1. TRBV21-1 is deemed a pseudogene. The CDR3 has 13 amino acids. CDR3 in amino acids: CASSKAQNNEQFF. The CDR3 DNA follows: TGTGCCAGCAGCAAAGCACAAAACAATGAGCAGTTCTTC.

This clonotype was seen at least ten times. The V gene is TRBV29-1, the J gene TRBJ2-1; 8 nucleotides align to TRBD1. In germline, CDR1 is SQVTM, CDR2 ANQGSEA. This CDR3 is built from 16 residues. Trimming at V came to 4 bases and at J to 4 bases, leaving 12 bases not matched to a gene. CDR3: CSVAGQGNWGYNEQFF. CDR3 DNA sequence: TGCAGCGTTGCTGGACAGGGCAATTGGGGGTACAATGAGCAGTTCTTC.

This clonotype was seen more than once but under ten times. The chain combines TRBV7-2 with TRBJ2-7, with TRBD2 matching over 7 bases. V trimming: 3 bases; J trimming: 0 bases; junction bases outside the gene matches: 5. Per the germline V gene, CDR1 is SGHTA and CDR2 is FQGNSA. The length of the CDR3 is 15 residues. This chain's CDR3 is CASSFNSGFSYEQYF. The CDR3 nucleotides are TGTGCCAGCAGCTTTAATAGCGGGTTCTCCTACGAGCAGTACTTC.

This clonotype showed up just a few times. CDR3 region: CASSLTGQDNEQFF. In DNA, the CDR3 is TGTGCCAGCAGCCTGACGGGCCAGGACAATGAGCAGTTCTTC. The V call is TRBV12-3 or TRBV12-4, the J call TRBJ2-1; no reliable D call. V lost 6 bases and J lost 5, with 14 bases in between. This CDR3 is 14 amino acids long.

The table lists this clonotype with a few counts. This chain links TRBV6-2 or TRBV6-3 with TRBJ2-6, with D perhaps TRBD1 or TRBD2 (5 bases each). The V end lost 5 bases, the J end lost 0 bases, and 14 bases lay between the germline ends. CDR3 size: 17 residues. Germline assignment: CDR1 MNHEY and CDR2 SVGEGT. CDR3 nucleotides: TGTGCCAGCAGTCGAGGGGCCCCTGGCTCTGGGGCCAACGTCCTGACTTTC. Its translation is CASSRGAPGSGANVLTF.

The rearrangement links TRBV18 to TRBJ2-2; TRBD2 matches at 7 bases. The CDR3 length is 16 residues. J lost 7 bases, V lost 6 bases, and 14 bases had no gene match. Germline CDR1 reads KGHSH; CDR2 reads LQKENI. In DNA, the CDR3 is TGTGCCAGCTCGCCCAGGAGGGAGGGCCGCATCGGGGAGCTGTTTTTT. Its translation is CASSPRREGRIGELFF.

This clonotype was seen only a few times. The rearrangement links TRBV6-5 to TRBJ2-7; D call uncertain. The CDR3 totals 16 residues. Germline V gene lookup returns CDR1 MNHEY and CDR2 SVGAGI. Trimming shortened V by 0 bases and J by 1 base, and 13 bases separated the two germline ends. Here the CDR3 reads CASSYSTPVLSYEQYF. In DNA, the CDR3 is TGTGCCAGCAGTTACTCGACCCCTGTTCTTTCCTACGAGCAGTACTTC.

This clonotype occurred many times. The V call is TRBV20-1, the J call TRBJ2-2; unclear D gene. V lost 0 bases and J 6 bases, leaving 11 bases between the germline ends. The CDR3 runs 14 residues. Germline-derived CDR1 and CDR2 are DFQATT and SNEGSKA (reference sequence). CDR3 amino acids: CSARDLVGAGELFF. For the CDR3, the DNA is TGCAGTGCTAGAGATCTAGTAGGAGCCGGGGAGCTGTTTTTT.

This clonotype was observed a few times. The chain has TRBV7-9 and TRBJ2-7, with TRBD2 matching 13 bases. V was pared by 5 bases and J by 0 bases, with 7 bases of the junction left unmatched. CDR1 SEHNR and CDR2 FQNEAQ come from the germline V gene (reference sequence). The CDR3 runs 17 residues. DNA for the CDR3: TGTGCCAGCAGCCTCGGACTAGCGGGAGTTCTCTCCTACGAGCAGTACTTC. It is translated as CASSLGLAGVLSYEQYF.

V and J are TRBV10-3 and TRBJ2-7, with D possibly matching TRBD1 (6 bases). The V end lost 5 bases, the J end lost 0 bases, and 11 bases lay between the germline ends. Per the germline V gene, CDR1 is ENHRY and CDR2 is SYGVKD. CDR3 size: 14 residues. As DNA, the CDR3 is TGTGCCATCAGTAACCGGGACAACTCCTACGAGCAGTACTTC. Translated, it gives CAISNRDNSYEQYF.

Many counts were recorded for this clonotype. The CDR3 loop is CSVSMATYEQYF. DNA of the CDR3: TGCAGCGTATCAATGGCCACCTACGAGCAGTACTTC. The chain employs TRBV29-1 and TRBJ2-7; D call uncertain. Germline loops: CDR1 SQVTM, CDR2 ANQGSEA. The CDR3 runs to 12 residues. V lost 6 bases and J lost 2, with 11 bases in between.

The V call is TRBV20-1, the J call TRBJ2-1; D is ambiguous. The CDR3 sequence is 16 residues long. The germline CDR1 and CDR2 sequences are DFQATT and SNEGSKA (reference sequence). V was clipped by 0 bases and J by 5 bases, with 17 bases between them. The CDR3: CSARDPGSYFDNEQFF. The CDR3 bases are TGCAGTGCTAGAGATCCGGGCAGCTATTTTGACAATGAGCAGTTCTTC.

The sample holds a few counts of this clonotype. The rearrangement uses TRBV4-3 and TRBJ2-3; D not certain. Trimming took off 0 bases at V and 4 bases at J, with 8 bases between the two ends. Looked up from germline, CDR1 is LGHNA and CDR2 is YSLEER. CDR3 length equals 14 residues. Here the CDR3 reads CASSQDVFPDTQYF. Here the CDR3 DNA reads TGCGCCAGCAGCCAAGATGTGTTCCCAGATACGCAGTATTTT.

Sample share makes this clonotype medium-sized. This chain's CDR3 is CSIKPYEQYF. CDR3 DNA: TGCAGCATTAAGCCCTACGAGCAGTACTTC. The chain employs TRBV29-1 and TRBJ2-7, with D unclear. Looked up from germline, CDR1 is SQVTM and CDR2 is ANQGSEA. The CDR3 is 10 amino acids. The V and J ends lost 8 bases and 2 bases respectively, with 7 bases between them.

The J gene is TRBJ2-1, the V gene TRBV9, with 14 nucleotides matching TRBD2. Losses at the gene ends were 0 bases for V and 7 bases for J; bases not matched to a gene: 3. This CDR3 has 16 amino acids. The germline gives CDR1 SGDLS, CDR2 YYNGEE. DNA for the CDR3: TGTGCCAGCAGCGTAGGAGGACTAGCGGGAGGAAATGAGCAGTTCTTC. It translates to CASSVGGLAGGNEQFF.

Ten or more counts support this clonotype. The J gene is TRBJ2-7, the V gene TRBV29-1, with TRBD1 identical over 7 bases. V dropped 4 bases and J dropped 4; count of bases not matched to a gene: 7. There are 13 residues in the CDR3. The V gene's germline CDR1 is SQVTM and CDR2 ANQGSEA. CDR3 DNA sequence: TGCAGCGTTGTGGCAGGGGGAGTTTACGAGCAGTACTTC. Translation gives CSVVAGGVYEQYF.